This entry is about one TCR beta chain. Its antigen remains unknown. Other nucleotide sequences in the sample specify the same CDR3. The data originate from a study of cytomegalovirus exposure and HLA in healthy donors. Broader study findings: The later analysis indicated that the majority of CMV-associated TCR beta chains appeared HLA-restricted.

The PCR was carried out with 60 Vbeta primers and 13 Jbeta primers. TCRdb's copy holds only in-frame clones and misses some; the assay was immunoSEQ multiplex PCR. This sample has 150,000 or so clones; about 84% occur once, and the top ten carry around 5.2%. Material: PBMCs. The origin of this receptor is a woman aged 40 to 50 in good health and CMV-seropositive.

CDR3 sequence (DNA): TGTGCCAGCAGCCCCTCGGAGACCCAGTACTTC. Its translation: CASSPSETQYF. This rearrangement joins TRBV7-9 to TRBJ2-5; D not resolved. The CDR3 is made up of 11 amino acids. V lost 5 bases to trimming and J lost 5 bases, with 6 bases between them. Germline assignment: CDR1 SEHNR and CDR2 FQNEAQ (reference sequence).